Reported below is one TCR beta chain. Its antigen has not been determined. There are no base qualities to consult, and no much larger clone falls within one base. CDR1 and CDR2, looked up from the germline V gene, are WSHSY and SAAADI. The CDR3 sequence holds 15 residues, the cysteine and phenylalanine included. The entry retains the CDR3 DNA only, 45 bases that are in frame from base 1. Here V drops 6 bases and J drops 2 bases, and the junction holds 5 bases not matched to any gene. In total, 600 or so healthy bone marrow donors made up the cohort. At the time of sampling, every cohort member was nominally healthy, though immune exposures that went unrecorded were likely present. The donor tested CMV seropositive, placing the donor among the approximately 290 seropositive members of the cohort. Each donor provided a peripheral blood sample, and peripheral blood mononuclear cells were used for TCR beta sequencing. The Qiagen DNeasy Blood Extraction Kit was used to extract genomic DNA from the blood cell samples.

This specimen belongs to a study of cytomegalovirus exposure and HLA in healthy donors (dated by TCRdb to between 2016 and 2019). In terms of the full investigation: In an earlier analysis of roughly 500 of the donors, around 290 Gb of sequence data and some 120 million unique TCR beta sequences from 180 million or so T cells were reported. Around 320 gigabases of sequencing data and 80 million or so unique TCR sequences were included in an early release covering roughly 600 HLA-typed donors. Of the roughly 390 genotyped donors, 65% to 90% were placed in the genetic ancestry cluster associated with self-reported Caucasian donors. The study aimed to test whether cataloging public T cell receptors could reveal signatures of past pathogen exposure. The T cell repertoires of about 700 subjects were profiled by immunosequencing and related to cytomegalovirus serostatus. Besides the first cohort of 500 to 700 subjects, a separate validation cohort made up of over 100 different subjects was used. To predict cytomegalovirus infection status, the study combined high-throughput TCR immunosequencing, statistical association of individual TCRs with disease status, and machine learning. A later analysis re-examined previously published TCR beta repertoires from about 700 donors and added high-resolution HLA genotyping to investigate patterns of TCR occurrence. Rather than using new phenotypic data, the later analysis identified candidate immune exposures from TCR beta sequences and from how often those sequences occurred across donors. An earlier analysis of roughly 600 of the donors used high-throughput TCR beta sequencing to judge whether each TCR beta V gene segment behaved as functional or pseudogenic. Alongside the repertoire data, information on donor age, sex, ethnicity and CMV serostatus was compiled. A later genetic analysis took genome-wide SNP genotypes for about 60% of the roughly 670 donors and used that subset as a discovery cohort. Every repertoire in the discovery cohort had been generated on one and the same sequencing platform. HLA typing included class I and class II loci at four-digit resolution. Typing coverage varied by locus: roughly 620-640 donors for A, B, C, DRB1 and DQB1; 522 for DQA1; over 600 for DPA1; around 490 for DPB1. Roughly five DR-DQ haplotypes were handled as single units for association and clustering, since linkage in the cohort was strong. On average, roughly 250,000 unique TCR beta nucleotide sequences were sequenced per donor among several hundred genotyped donors of the cohort, with roughly 18% of those sequences being non-productive. Broader findings and caveats from the paper: Presence/absence analyses assumed roughly uniform sequencing depth across donors, an assumption that may not hold. Assigning TCR associations to individual alleles was difficult when HLA alleles, especially DR and DQ, strongly co-occurred. Some IMGT-functional V segments, including TRBV6-2 and TRBV6-3, could not be told apart with the 87-base-pair reads, so those segments were excluded. Only TCR beta chains were sequenced in this cohort, and the absence of alpha or paired-chain data limited detectable features. Roughly 15 rarely observed V segments, including chromosome 9 orphons, were excluded from the earlier analysis of some 590 of the donors because counts were too low. In a later analysis, most CMV-associated TCR beta chains were found to appear HLA-restricted, with HLA associations seemingly driven largely by CMV exposure. While some public TCRs were present in many individuals, most TCR sequences turned up only very rarely across donors. The study gave a list of more than 150 TCR beta chains associated with cytomegalovirus. In a later analysis, HLA-associated TCR beta chains were found to be more clonally expanded and to have lower generation probabilities than equally common non-associated chains. The authors suggested that the approach could potentially be generalized to other disease states and immunological phenotypes. In a later analysis, TCR association rates were found to vary across HLA loci, with the most associated TCRs seen for DRB1 alleles and the fewest for HLA-C alleles. According to a later analysis, parvovirus B19, influenza, CMV and Epstein-Barr virus appeared linked to several top co-occurrence clusters. A later genetic analysis associated a missense DCLRE1C variant with V-gene and J-gene trimming of TCR beta chains, and an independent cohort replicated the association. CMV serostatus was the only immune exposure information available for the cohort. In vitro tests confirmed that a few of the cytomegalovirus-associated TCR beta chains recognize cytomegalovirus antigens. At a false discovery rate of 0.05, a later analysis linked 16,000 or so TCR beta sequences to specific HLA alleles. Because some donors lacked HLA typing at each locus, the association tests relied only on the typed subset. According to a later genetic analysis, donors in an Asian-associated ancestry cluster had fewer N-insertions in productive TCRs than the approximately 670-donor mean. A cluster of highly shared sequence variants was judged likely to be a technical artifact of the sequencing pipeline. A further reported finding was that TCR beta sequences accurately predicted the HLA-A and HLA-B alleles for most subjects in the first cohort. The classifier was reported to diagnose cytomegalovirus status with high specificity and sensitivity in both the original and validation cohorts. Correlated functional status among segregating V segments might be attributable to linkage disequilibrium, but an unknown experimental factor could not be ruled out. Broadly in line with IMGT annotations, most TCR beta V segments showed up in productive rearrangements about 90% or about 30% of the time in an earlier analysis of around 600 of the donors.

Library preparation used the immunoSEQ multiplex PCR assay. A mixture of 60 forward primers for TCR Vbeta segments and 13 reverse primers for TCR Jbeta segments was used in the multiplex PCR. The CDR3 region of rearranged TCR beta genes was amplified from genomic DNA by a multiplex PCR assay. On the Illumina HiSeq System, the amplified TCR beta libraries were sequenced as 87-base-pair reads. In the original analysis: A later analysis tallied around 80 million unique TCR beta chains across the 640 or so repertoires, and around 10 million of those chains were shared by two or more donors. To remove PCR and sequencing errors, raw reads were error-corrected and collapsed into unique sequences using a nearest-neighbor algorithm that merged closely related sequences. V, D and J gene segments were assigned by aligning CDR3 sequences to IMGT reference sequences. For a sequence to be retained, at least a six-nucleotide match to both a V gene segment and a J gene segment was required. A rearrangement counted as productive if the CDR3 had no stop codons and remained in frame with V and J, and every other rearrangement counted as non-productive. Following IMGT convention, CDR3 was defined as the stretch from the second conserved V-encoded cysteine up to the conserved J-encoded phenylalanine. Sequences without an unambiguous match to a single V gene segment were excluded from the earlier analysis of 500 to 700 of the donors. An earlier analysis of 450 to 650 of the donors called V segments functional above 56.7% productive rearrangements and segregating when the between-donor standard deviation exceeded 5%. A statistical classification framework was built for diagnosing cytomegalovirus status from the catalog of TCR beta chain sequences. A later analysis assigned V and J genes by comparing TCR nucleotide sequences with IMGT/GENE-DB human TR gene sequences. In a later analysis, CDR3 sequences and most-parsimonious VDJ recombination scenarios were assigned using the TCRdist pipeline. In a later analysis, each TCR beta chain was defined by its CDR3 amino acid sequence together with its V-gene family, and reads without a unique V-gene family were excluded. In a later analysis, several hundred highly shared, low-generation-probability nucleotide sequences were removed to address suspected cross-contamination and a sequencing artifact. For each public chain, a later analysis derived a clonal expansion index from normalized ranks of inferred template counts within each repertoire. In a later analysis, generation probabilities were computed using a VDJ recombination model fitted to out-of-frame rearrangements, and the results were checked against IGoR. In a later analysis, TCR-TCR, TCR-HLA and TCR-CMV co-occurrence was scored with hypergeometric tests, and a repertoire-size bias correction was applied to TCR pairs. A later analysis estimated false discovery rates by permuting HLA or CMV assignments 20 times. A later analysis grouped co-occurring TCRs with DBSCAN, adding TCRdist sequence similarity when clustering within HLA-allele-positive subsets. For co-occurrence clustering, repertoires with fewer than 30,000 or more than 120,000 public chains were excluded, along with a handful of repertoires with anomalous nucleotide sharing. TCRdb holds this immuneACCESS table with in-frame rearrangements only. Some clones are missing; in checked studies, unresolved V genes explain under half, and the rest has no known cause. V, J and clone size reflect that table, while D and trimming were determined from the DNA. This sample holds tens of thousands of clones; 70% to 80% were observed only once. 14% to 15% of the sample goes to the ten largest clones.

The sequenced sample consisted of PBMCs. The rearrangement joined TRBV10-2 to TRBJ2-3, with 10 junctional bases fitting TRBD2. The origin of this receptor is a woman in her 40s in good health and CMV-seropositive. This receptor carries the CDR3 CASRKGLAATDTQYF. Read as DNA, the sequence is TGCGCCAGCAGGAAAGGACTAGCGGCCACAGATACGCAGTATTTT.